The rows below give T cell receptor beta chains drawn from one sample of a study of cytomegalovirus exposure and HLA in healthy donors. Method: immunoSEQ multiplex PCR; TCRdb's copy keeps in-frame clones and lacks some. The data contain 200,000 to 250,000 clones, 55% to 75% of them singletons. Sequenced: PBMCs. The receptors were gathered from a man aged 40-49 years in good health and CMV-seropositive. The CDR3 runs from the conserved cysteine through the conserved F or W. The order of the fields is J gene, clone size, V gene, D gene, CDR3 protein, CDR3 DNA. D genes are given only for firm matches. Not all rows give a size; the values are once, few, many and, for expanded clones, a class.

>TRBJ2-5|once|TRBV28|-
CASSYRDIFTQETQYF
TGTGCCAGCAGCTATCGGGACATTTTCACCCAAGAGACCCAGTACTTC
>TRBJ1-5|few|TRBV4-1|TRBD1
CASSQDPPQGVSQPQHF
TGCGCCAGCAGCCAAGACCCCCCACAGGGGGTGAGTCAGCCCCAGCATTTT
>TRBJ1-3|once|TRBV4-1|-
CASSQYEGNTIYF
TGCGCCAGCAGCCAATATGAGGGAAACACCATATATTTT
>TRBJ1-5|-|TRBV6-5|TRBD1
CASSLGQNQPQHF
TGTGCCAGCAGCTTGGGACAGAATCAGCCCCAGCATTTT
>TRBJ1-2|-|TRBV7-9|-
CASSPTDNYGYTF
TGTGCCAGCAGCCCGACAGATAACTATGGCTACACCTTC
>TRBJ2-3|-|TRBV5-5|TRBD1
CASSLLGTGPTLTDTQYF
TGTGCCAGCAGCTTGTTAGGGACAGGACCCACACTCACAGATACGCAGTATTTT
>TRBJ1-5|few|TRBV6-5|-
CASSYSEGIPNQPQHF
TGTGCCAGCAGTTACTCGGAGGGAATCCCCAATCAGCCCCAGCATTTT
>TRBJ2-1|-|TRBV2|TRBD2
CASSELGLAVYNEQFF
TGTGCCAGCAGTGAATTGGGTCTAGCGGTCTACAATGAGCAGTTCTTC
>TRBJ1-6|few|TRBV4-1|TRBD1
CASSQAGGRNSPLHF
TGCGCCAGCAGCCAAGCAGGGGGTCGAAATTCACCCCTCCACTTT
>TRBJ2-2|-|TRBV27|-
CASSLNPDTGELFF
TGTGCCAGCAGTTTGAACCCGGACACCGGGGAGCTGTTTTTT
>TRBJ2-2|few|TRBV5-1|TRBD2
CASSSRTSGGGTGELFF
TGCGCCAGCAGCTCCCGGACTAGCGGGGGTGGAACCGGGGAGCTGTTTTTT
>TRBJ1-1|once|TRBV5-1|-
CASSSLSGLNTEAFF
TGCGCCAGCAGCTCCCTTTCAGGGTTGAACACTGAAGCTTTCTTT
>TRBJ1-1|-|TRBV11-2|TRBD1
CASSLNFADRGTEAFF
TGTGCCAGCAGCTTAAATTTTGCGGACAGGGGAACTGAAGCTTTCTTT
>TRBJ1-1|-|TRBV5-1|-
CASSLKGGNTEAFF
TGCGCCAGCAGCTTGAAAGGGGGGAACACTGAAGCTTTCTTT
>TRBJ1-6|few|TRBV2|-
CASSAQFNSPLHF
TGTGCCAGCAGTGCCCAATTTAATTCACCCCTCCACTTT
>TRBJ2-1|once|TRBV27|TRBD1
CATLGQGANNEQFF
TGTGCCACCCTAGGACAGGGGGCTAACAATGAGCAGTTCTTC
>TRBJ1-4|few|TRBV7-8|-
CASSPLGGGANEKLFF
TGTGCCAGCAGCCCCTTGGGGGGGGGTGCTAATGAAAAACTGTTTTTT
>TRBJ2-1|-|TRBV7-8|TRBD2
CASSTGLAGGLLNNEQFF
TGTGCCAGCAGCACGGGACTAGCGGGGGGGCTCTTGAACAATGAGCAGTTCTTC
>TRBJ2-7|once|TRBV4-1|TRBD1
CASSPSGQGVAYEQYF
TGCGCCAGCAGCCCCTCAGGACAGGGTGTAGCCTACGAGCAGTACTTC
>TRBJ2-2|-|TRBV11-2|-
CASSARGQNTGELFF
TGTGCCAGCAGCGCAAGGGGACAGAACACCGGGGAGCTGTTTTTT
>TRBJ2-1|-|TRBV29-1|-
CSVPAGSKLSRDPNEQFF
TGCAGCGTGCCGGCGGGGAGCAAACTATCACGAGATCCTAATGAGCAGTTCTTC
>TRBJ2-4|-|TRBV5-6|-
CASSVDSKNIQYF
TGTGCCAGCAGCGTAGACAGCAAAAACATTCAGTACTTC
>TRBJ1-5|-|TRBV7-7|TRBD1
CASSWTGSNQPQHF
TGTGCCAGCAGCTGGACAGGTAGCAATCAGCCCCAGCATTTT
>TRBJ1-1|-|TRBV6-5|-
CASSYEPMRVTEAFF
TGTGCCAGCAGTTACGAGCCAATGAGGGTGACTGAAGCTTTCTTT
>TRBJ1-1|-|TRBV12-5|-
CASGSGHSMNTEAFF
TGTGCTAGTGGATCCGGACACTCAATGAACACTGAAGCTTTCTTT
>TRBJ2-6|-|TRBV4-1|-
CASSQVPLSGANVLTF
TGCGCCAGCAGCCAAGTTCCTCTATCTGGGGCCAACGTCCTGACTTTC
>TRBJ2-6|-|TRBV7-2|-
CASSVTGSGANVLTF
TGTGCCAGCAGCGTCACAGGCTCTGGGGCCAACGTCCTGACTTTC
>TRBJ1-1|-|TRBV7-8|TRBD1
CASSGRTGNTEAFF
TGTGCCAGCAGCGGACGGACAGGGAACACTGAAGCTTTCTTT
>TRBJ1-2|-|TRBV6-5|-
CASSYAGDQGYGYTF
TGTGCCAGCAGTTACGCGGGGGACCAGGGCTATGGCTACACCTTC
>TRBJ2-3|-|TRBV9|TRBD2
CASSSHQAGGRTDTQYF
TGTGCCAGCAGCTCCCACCAAGCGGGGGGTAGGACAGATACGCAGTATTTT
>TRBJ2-7|-|TRBV11-2|-
CASSLDGQGQEQYF
TGTGCCAGCAGCTTAGACGGACAAGGCCAGGAGCAGTACTTC
>TRBJ1-5|-|TRBV19|-
CASRPLQGSLDQPQHF
TGTGCCAGTAGACCTCTACAGGGTTCGTTGGATCAGCCCCAGCATTTT
>TRBJ2-7|-|TRBV5-6|TRBD1
CASSWAAGGFVQYF
TGTGCCAGCAGCTGGGCCGCAGGGGGCTTTGTGCAGTACTTC
>TRBJ1-1|few|TRBV5-4|TRBD1
CASSFAEGALNTEAFF
TGTGCCAGCAGCTTCGCTGAGGGGGCACTGAACACTGAAGCTTTCTTT
>TRBJ1-2|-|TRBV5-4|-
CASSPNPGGRYGYTF
TGTGCCAGCAGCCCCAACCCCGGGGGGCGGTATGGCTACACCTTC
>TRBJ1-1|-|TRBV27|TRBD1
CASRCLRTGVGF
TGTGCCAGCAGATGTTTGAGGACAGGGGTAGGATTT
>TRBJ2-3|-|TRBV15|TRBD2
CATRPAGGPTGTDTQYF
TGTGCCACCAGGCCCGCGGGGGGCCCTACTGGGACAGATACGCAGTATTTT
>TRBJ2-7|-|TRBV27|-
CASMKSYEQYF
TGTGCCAGCATGAAGAGCTACGAGCAGTACTTC
>TRBJ2-5|once|TRBV28|TRBD2
CASSWGGFGARETQYF
TGTGCCAGCAGTTGGGGAGGGTTCGGGGCGCGGGAGACCCAGTACTTC
>TRBJ2-2|-|TRBV6-6|TRBD1
CASGQGGGTGELFF
TGTGCCAGTGGACAGGGGGGAGGAACCGGGGAGCTGTTTTTT
>TRBJ1-1|-|TRBV5-6|TRBD1
CASSPQSGTVNTEAFF
TGTGCCAGCAGCCCCCAATCCGGGACAGTTAACACTGAAGCTTTCTTT
>TRBJ1-1|-|TRBV5-6|-
CASSLRHRAMNTEAFF
TGTGCCAGCAGCTTAAGGCACAGGGCCATGAACACTGAAGCTTTCTTT
>TRBJ2-3|-|TRBV29-1|-
CTGQWQDTQYF
TGCACCGGACAGTGGCAAGATACGCAGTATTTT
>TRBJ2-2|few|TRBV5-6|TRBD2
CASSAGLALGELFF
TGTGCCAGCAGCGCGGGACTAGCTTTAGGGGAGCTGTTTTTT
>TRBJ1-3|-|TRBV5-1|TRBD1
CASSFEVQGSSGNTIYF
TGCGCCAGCAGCTTCGAAGTACAGGGGAGCTCTGGAAACACCATATATTTT
>TRBJ2-3|-|TRBV7-3|TRBD1
CASSLNPTGGTDTQYF
TGTGCCAGCAGCTTAAATCCTACAGGGGGAACAGATACGCAGTATTTT
>TRBJ2-4|-|TRBV5-1|-
CASSWGVAKNIQYF
TGCGCCAGCAGCTGGGGAGTAGCCAAAAACATTCAGTACTTC
>TRBJ1-2|-|TRBV19|-
CASSIRGADGYTF
TGTGCCAGTAGTATACGGGGGGCAGATGGCTACACCTTC
>TRBJ2-7|-|TRBV19|TRBD1
CASSTQTGWYEQYF
TGTGCCAGTAGTACCCAGACAGGGTGGTACGAGCAGTACTTC